The source of this TCR beta chain is a study of siplizumab effects on memory and regulatory T cells. Some 9.7 x 10^4 TCR templates were assayed per sample. This table comes from immunoSEQ multiplex PCR, and its TCRdb copy is limited to in-frame clones, with some not included. The sample holds tens of thousands of clones, roughly 87% seen once. The V end was cut by 9 bases, the J end by 2 bases, with 11 bases between. Per the germline V gene, CDR1 is MNHEY and CDR2 is SVGAGI. The CDR3 spans 13 residues. The sequencing sample was made of Tregs sorted from blood. This receptor was identified in a human donor in good health. The chain has TRBV6-5 and TRBJ1-3; D remains unclear. The CDR3 here is CASKGIPGNTIYF. CDR3 coding DNA: TGTGCCAGTAAGGGAATTCCTGGAAACACCATATATTTT.